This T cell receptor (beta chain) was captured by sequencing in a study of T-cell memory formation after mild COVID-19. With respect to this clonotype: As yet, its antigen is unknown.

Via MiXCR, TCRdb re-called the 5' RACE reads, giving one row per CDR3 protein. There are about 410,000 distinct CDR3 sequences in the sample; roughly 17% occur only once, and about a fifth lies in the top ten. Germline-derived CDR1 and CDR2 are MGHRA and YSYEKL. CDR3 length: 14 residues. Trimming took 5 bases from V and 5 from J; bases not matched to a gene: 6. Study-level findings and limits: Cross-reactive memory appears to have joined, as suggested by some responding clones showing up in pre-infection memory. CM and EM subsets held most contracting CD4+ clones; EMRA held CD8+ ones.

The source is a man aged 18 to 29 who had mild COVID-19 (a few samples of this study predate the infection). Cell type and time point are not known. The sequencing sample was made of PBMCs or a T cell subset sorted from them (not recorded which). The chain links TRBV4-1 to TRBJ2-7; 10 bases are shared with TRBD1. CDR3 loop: CASSSGTGDDEQYV. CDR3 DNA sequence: TGCGCCAGCAGCTCCGGGACAGGGGACGACGAGCAGTACGTC.